This T cell receptor beta chain was documented in a study of regulatory T cells in long-lasting Graves disease. Trimming stripped 6 bases from V and 2 bases from J, with 25 bases between. Germline lookup yields CDR1 MNHNS and CDR2 SASEGT. The length of the CDR3 is 18 residues. Indicated time point: newly diagnosed GD, antithyroid drugs for less than 3 months. PBMC-derived RNA was used for the TCR library. TCR beta libraries were built with iRepertoire HTBI primers and Arm-PCR of CDR3 regions. TCRdb independently ran MiXCR on the multiplex PCR reads; one entry per CDR3 protein. The table has 380,000 or so distinct CDR3 sequences, around 15% seen once. This same sample was also part of a study on T cells in Graves' hyperthyroidism and ophthalmopathy.

V usage is TRBV6-1 and J usage is TRBJ1-2; weak D call: TRBD1 (6 bases). The source was peripheral blood mononuclear cells (PBMCs), collected at new diagnosis, from a patient treated with antithyroid drugs. This clonotype was obtained from a woman aged 18 to 35 with Graves disease. Here the CDR3 reads CASSTTQGRGKGNYGYTF. The CDR3 DNA is TGTGCCAGCAGCACCACCCAGGGGAGAGGGAAGGGGAACTATGGCTACACCTTC.